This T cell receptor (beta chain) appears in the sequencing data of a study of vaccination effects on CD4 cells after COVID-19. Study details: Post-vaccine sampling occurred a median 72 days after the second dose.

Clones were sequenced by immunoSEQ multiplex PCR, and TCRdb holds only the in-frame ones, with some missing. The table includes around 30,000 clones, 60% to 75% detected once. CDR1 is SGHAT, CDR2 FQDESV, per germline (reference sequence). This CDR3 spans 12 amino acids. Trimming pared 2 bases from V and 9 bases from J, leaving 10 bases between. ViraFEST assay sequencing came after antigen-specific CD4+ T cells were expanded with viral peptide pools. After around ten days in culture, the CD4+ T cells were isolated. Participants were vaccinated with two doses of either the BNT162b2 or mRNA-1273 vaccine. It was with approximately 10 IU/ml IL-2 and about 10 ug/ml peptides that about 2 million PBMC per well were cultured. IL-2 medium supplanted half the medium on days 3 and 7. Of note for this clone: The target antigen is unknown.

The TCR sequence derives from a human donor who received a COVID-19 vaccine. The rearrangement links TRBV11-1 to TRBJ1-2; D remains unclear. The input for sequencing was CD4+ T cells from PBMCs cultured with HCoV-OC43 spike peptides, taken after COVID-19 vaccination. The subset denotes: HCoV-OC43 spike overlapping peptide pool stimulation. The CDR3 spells CASSLSRGSYTF. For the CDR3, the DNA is TGTGCCAGCAGCTTATCTCGGGGTAGCTACACCTTC.